This T cell receptor beta chain was captured in a study of shared clonotypes between healthy human individuals. Generated by immunoSEQ multiplex PCR, the TCRdb table keeps only in-frame clones and is missing some. The sample lists roughly 200,000 clones, around 63% occurring once. Germline assignment: CDR1 MRHNA and CDR2 SNTAGT. The germline V and J ends were trimmed by 4 bases and 6 bases, with 10 bases remaining between them. The CDR3 contains 13 residues. The sequence came from a man in his thirties or forties in good health. The sample was memory CD4+ T cells sorted from blood. Subset specified: CD45RA-negative fraction. The J gene is TRBJ2-1, the V gene TRBV6-4; possibly TRBD1 for D (5 bases). The DNA of the CDR3 is TGTGCCAGCAGTGTGACAGATAGCAATGAGCAGTTCTTC. Its translation is CASSVTDSNEQFF.